The 20 T cell receptor beta chains below come from one sample, sequenced in a study of blood T cell repertoires in COVID-19. The protocol was immunoSEQ multiplex PCR, while the TCRdb copy is restricted to in-frame clones and leaves out a portion. The sample shows a few hundred thousand clones, around nine tenths of them seen only once. What was sequenced was PBMCs or T cells enriched from blood (not recorded which). The source of these receptors is a woman between 45 and 60 years old who had recovered from COVID-19.

The chain joins TRBV20-1 to TRBJ2-4, with a possible D match to TRBD1 (6 bases). The CDR3 covers 16 residues. Trimming removed 3 bases at V and 0 bases at J, with 15 bases between. Per the germline V gene, CDR1 is DFQATT and CDR2 is SNEGSKA (reference sequence). The CDR3 sequence: CSASLGARLAKNIQYF. DNA for the CDR3: TGCAGTGCTAGTCTGGGGGCCCGGCTAGCCAAAAACATTCAGTACTTC.

The V call is TRBV4-2, the J call TRBJ2-7, with D maybe TRBD2 (6 bases). V was pared by 0 bases and J by 0 bases, with 18 bases between. CDR3 length: 18 amino acids. Germline loops: CDR1 LGHNA, CDR2 YNFKEQ. Written as DNA, the CDR3 is TGTGCCAGCAGCCAAGATCTTTTGGGTCAGGGAGGCTCCTACGAGCAGTACTTC. It is translated as CASSQDLLGQGGSYEQYF.

The J gene is TRBJ2-1, the V gene TRBV10-1; a possible D gene is TRBD2 (7 bases). Deletions cut 4 bases from V and 5 bases from J, with 24 bases between. The CDR3 contains 18 residues. Germline lookup yields CDR1 WNHNN and CDR2 SYGVQD (reference sequence). DNA of the CDR3: TGCGCCAGCAGTGGAGGGAAGGGGGGGAGCGCGCGTAACAATGAGCAGTTCTTC. Protein product: CASSGGKGGSARNNEQFF.

The V and J genes are TRBV28 and TRBJ1-1; D possibly corresponds to TRBD1 (5 bases). CDR3 length: 11 amino acids. V was pared by 7 bases and J by 11 bases, with 14 bases between. The V gene's germline CDR1 is MDHEN and CDR2 SYDVKM. In nucleotides, the CDR3 is TGTGCCAGCATGGTAGACAGCAAGGCTTTCTTT. It specifies CASMVDSKAFF.

The chain recombines TRBV6-1 with TRBJ1-6, with 7 bases that match TRBD1. J gave up 1 base and V 3 bases, and 12 bases lay outside the gene matches. This CDR3 region has 19 residues. The V gene's germline CDR1 is MNHNS and CDR2 SASEGT. CDR3 in amino acids: CASSDRFRQGSSYNSPLHF. CDR3 in DNA: TGTGCCAGCAGTGACCGTTTCCGACAGGGTAGTTCCTATAATTCACCCCTCCACTTT.

The V gene is TRBV23-1, the J gene TRBJ2-7; a weak D match, TRBD1 (5 bases). Being an ORF, TRBV23-1 has a function that is uncertain. V gave up 3 bases and J gave up 5 bases, with 14 bases separating them. This CDR3 comprises 14 residues. The CDR3 sequence is CASSHTRETHEQYF. The CDR3 nucleotides are TGCGCCAGCAGTCACACCAGGGAAACCCACGAGCAGTACTTC.

J is TRBJ1-6 and V is TRBV3-1 (or the pseudogene TRBV3-2); D might be TRBD1 (6 bases). The germline gives CDR1 LGHDT, CDR2 YNNKEL (reference sequence). V was trimmed by 5 bases and J by 13 bases, leaving 24 bases between them. CDR3 length equals 16 residues. The CDR3 here is CASSSIPDSNSAPLHF. The CDR3 DNA reads as TGTGCCAGCAGCTCAATACCGGACAGTAATAGTGCTCCCCTCCACTTT.

This chain connects TRBV25-1 to TRBJ2-5; possible D gene TRBD2, 5 bases. The CDR3 is 15 amino acids. The V gene's germline CDR1 is MGHDK and CDR2 SYGVNS. V gave up 4 bases and J gave up 4 bases, with 16 bases separating them. Here the CDR3 reads CASSVGGRRSETQYF. The CDR3 DNA reads as TGTGCCAGCAGTGTCGGAGGCAGGCGGTCAGAGACCCAGTACTTC.

V and J are TRBV29-1 and TRBJ2-1; 8 bases line up with TRBD1. The germline V gene encodes CDR1 SQVTM and CDR2 ANQGSEA. The ends lost 0 bases at V and 11 bases at J; junction bases unmatched: 12. This CDR3 comprises 15 residues. The CDR3 here is CSVEDTGGEPRQQFF. The CDR3 DNA sequence: TGCAGCGTTGAAGATACAGGGGGTGAGCCGCGACAGCAGTTCTTC.

Concerning this clone: The junction and the germline gene differ at one end; a read error may be behind it. The chain employs TRBV7-7 and TRBJ2-2; 8 nucleotides line up with TRBD2. CDR3 length: 17 residues. Germline V lookup: CDR1 SSHAT, CDR2 FNYEAQ (reference sequence). The CDR3 DNA is TGTGCTAGCAGCTTAGGAGGCGGGAGGTCGAACACCGGGGAGCTGTTTTTT. Translation gives CASSLGGGRSNTGELFF.

This chain uses TRBV7-2 with TRBJ2-1, with a possible D match to TRBD2 (6 bases). Per germline, CDR1 SGHTA and CDR2 FQGNSA. The CDR3 totals 15 residues. V lost 4 bases, J lost 2 bases, and 12 bases lay in between. The chain's CDR3 is CASSSSSETYNEQFF. The CDR3 DNA sequence: TGTGCCAGCAGCTCCTCTAGCGAAACCTACAATGAGCAGTTCTTC.

The chain couples TRBV11-2 to TRBJ2-2; no reliable D call. With 3 bases removed from V and 3 bases from J, the gap between germline ends came to 8 bases. The CDR3 spans 14 residues. Germline CDR1 reads SGHAT; CDR2 reads FQNNGV. In nucleotides, the CDR3 is TGTGCCAGCAGCTTGGGCAGACACACCGGGGAGCTGTTTTTT. Amino acids: CASSLGRHTGELFF.

CDR3 sequence: CASRGQATSGNTIYF. Here the CDR3 DNA reads TGTGCCAGCAGGGGACAGGCAACCTCTGGAAACACCATATATTTT. The rearrangement joins TRBV7-9 to TRBJ1-3, with TRBD1 identical over 8 bases. CDR1 and CDR2 from the germline V gene are SEHNR and FQNEAQ (reference sequence). Trimming took 6 bases from V and 0 from J; bases not matched to a gene: 4. This CDR3 is built from 15 residues.

This rearrangement joins TRBV19 to TRBJ1-1; 7 bases match TRBD1. Germline loops: CDR1 LNHDA, CDR2 SQIVND (reference sequence). Germline trimming cut 5 bases from V and 5 bases from J; bases unmatched to any gene: 2. The CDR3 has 12 residues. The DNA of the CDR3 is TGTGCCAGTAGTTCCAGGGGGACTGAAGCTTTCTTT. Translating it yields CASSSRGTEAFF.

The rearrangement uses TRBV28 and TRBJ2-3, with a weak D call TRBD2 (5 bases). The germline V gene has CDR1 MDHEN and CDR2 SYDVKM. Trimming took off 7 bases at V and 0 bases at J, with 11 bases between the two ends. The CDR3 covers 14 residues. CDR3 loop: CASTERASTDTQYF. Written as DNA, the CDR3 is TGTGCCAGCACCGAGAGGGCTAGCACAGATACGCAGTATTTT.

This clone was picked up a small number of times. J is TRBJ1-3 and V is TRBV18; tentative D call: TRBD1 (6 bases). Germline-derived CDR1 and CDR2 are KGHSH and LQKENI. Trimming cost V 2 bases and J 1 base, with 12 bases left between them. The CDR3 sequence is 16 residues long. CDR3 sequence: CASSPYRTESGNTIYF. Here the CDR3 DNA reads TGTGCCAGCTCACCATATCGGACAGAATCTGGAAACACCATATATTTT.

The chain uses TRBV7-2 and TRBJ2-2, with a weak D call TRBD1 (6 bases). This CDR3 is 14 amino acids long. The V end lost 6 bases, the J end lost 2 bases, and 10 bases lay between the germline ends. Per germline, CDR1 SGHTA and CDR2 FQGNSA. The CDR3 loop is CASRRGTNTGELFF. Here the CDR3 DNA reads TGTGCCAGCAGACGAGGGACAAACACCGGGGAGCTGTTTTTT. The full variable domain, its missing parts supplied by reference TRBV7-2 and TRBJ2-2, is GAGVSQSPSNKVTEKGKDVELRCDPISGHTALYWYRQSLGQGLEFLIYFQGNSAPDKSGLPSDRFSAERTGGSVSTLTIQRTQQEDSAVYLCASRRGTNTGELFFGEGSRLTVL.

The chain links TRBV5-1 to TRBJ1-1; D perhaps matches TRBD1 (5 bases). Germline V gives CDR1 SGHRS, CDR2 YFSETQ. Between the trimmed V and J ends, which lost 2 bases and 0 bases, there was a span of 14 bases. The CDR3 is 16 residues long. CDR3 residues: CASSLLQGRMNTEAFF. The CDR3 DNA follows: TGCGCCAGCAGCTTATTGCAGGGTCGGATGAACACTGAAGCTTTCTTT.

This sequence joins TRBV5-1 and TRBJ2-1, with D perhaps matching TRBD2 (6 bases). Trimming took 3 bases from V and 7 from J, leaving 20 bases between them. This CDR3 has 16 residues. In germline, CDR1 is SGHRS, CDR2 YFSETQ. CDR3 nucleotide sequence: TGCGCCAGCAGCTCTGTAGTACTAGCATCCCAAAATGAGCAGTTCTTC. Protein: CASSSVVLASQNEQFF.

The genes are TRBV29-1 and TRBJ1-1; 10 bases match TRBD1. CDR1 is SQVTM and CDR2 is ANQGSEA in the germline V gene. With V trimmed by 3 bases and J by 6 bases, 19 bases remained unmatched. The CDR3 covers 18 residues. CDR3 in amino acids: CSVDTVGTRDRGGAEAFF. CDR3 bases: TGCAGCGTTGACACGGTCGGAACCCGGGACAGGGGAGGGGCTGAAGCTTTCTTT.